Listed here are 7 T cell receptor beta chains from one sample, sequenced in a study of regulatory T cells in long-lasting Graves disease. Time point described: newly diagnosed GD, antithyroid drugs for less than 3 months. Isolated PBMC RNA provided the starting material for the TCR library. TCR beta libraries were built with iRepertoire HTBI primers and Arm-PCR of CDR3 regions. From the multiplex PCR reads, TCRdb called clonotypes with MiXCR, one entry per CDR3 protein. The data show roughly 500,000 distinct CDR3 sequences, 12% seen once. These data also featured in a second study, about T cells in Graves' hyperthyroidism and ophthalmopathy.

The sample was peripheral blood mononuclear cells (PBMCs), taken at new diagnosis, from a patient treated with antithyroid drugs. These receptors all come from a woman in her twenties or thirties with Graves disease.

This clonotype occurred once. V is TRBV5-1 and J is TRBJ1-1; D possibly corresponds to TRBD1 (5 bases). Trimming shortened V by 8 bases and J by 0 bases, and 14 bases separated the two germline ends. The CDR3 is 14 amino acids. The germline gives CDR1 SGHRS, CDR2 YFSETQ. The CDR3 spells CASGPGILNTEAFF. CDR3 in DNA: TGCGCCAGTGGCCCAGGGATACTGAACACTGAAGCTTTCTTT.

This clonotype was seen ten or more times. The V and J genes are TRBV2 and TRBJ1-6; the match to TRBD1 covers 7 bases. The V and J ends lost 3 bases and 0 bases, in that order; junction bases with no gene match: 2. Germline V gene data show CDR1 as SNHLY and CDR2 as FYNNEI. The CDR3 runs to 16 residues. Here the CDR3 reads CASSEGQHSYNSPLHF. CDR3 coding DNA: TGTGCCAGCAGTGAGGGACAGCACTCCTATAATTCACCCCTCCACTTT.

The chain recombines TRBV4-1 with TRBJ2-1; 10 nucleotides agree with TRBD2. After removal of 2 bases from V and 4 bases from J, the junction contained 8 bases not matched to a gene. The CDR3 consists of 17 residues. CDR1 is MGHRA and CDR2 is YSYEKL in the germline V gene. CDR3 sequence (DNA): TGCGCCAGCAGCCAACTTTCTAGCGGGGGTTTGTACAATGAGCAGTTCTTC. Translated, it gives CASSQLSSGGLYNEQFF.

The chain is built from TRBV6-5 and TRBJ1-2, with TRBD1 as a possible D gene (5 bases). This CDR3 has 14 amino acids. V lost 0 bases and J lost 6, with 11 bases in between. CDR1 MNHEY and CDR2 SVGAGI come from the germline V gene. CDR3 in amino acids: CASSYSGGVDGYTF. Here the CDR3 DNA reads TGTGCCAGCAGTTACTCGGGGGGGGTAGATGGCTACACCTTC.

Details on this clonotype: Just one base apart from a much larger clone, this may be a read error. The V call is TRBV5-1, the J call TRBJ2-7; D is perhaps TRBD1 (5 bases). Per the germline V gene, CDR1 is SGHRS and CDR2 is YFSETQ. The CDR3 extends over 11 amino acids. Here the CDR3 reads CASSTTGERYF. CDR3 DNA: TGCGCCAGCAGCACCACAGGCGAGCGGTACTTC.

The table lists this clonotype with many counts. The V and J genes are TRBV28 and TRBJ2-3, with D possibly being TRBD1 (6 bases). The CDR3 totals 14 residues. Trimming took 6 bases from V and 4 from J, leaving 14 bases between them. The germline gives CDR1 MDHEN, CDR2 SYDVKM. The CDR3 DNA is TGTGCCAGCAGACGAGCAGGGGAGCCAGATACGCAGTATTTT. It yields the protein CASRRAGEPDTQYF.

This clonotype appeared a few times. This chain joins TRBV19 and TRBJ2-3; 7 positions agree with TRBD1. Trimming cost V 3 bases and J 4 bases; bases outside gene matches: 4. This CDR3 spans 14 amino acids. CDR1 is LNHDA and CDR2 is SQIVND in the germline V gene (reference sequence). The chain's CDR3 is CASSISGGSDTQYF. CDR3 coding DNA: TGTGCCAGTAGTATCTCAGGGGGTTCAGATACGCAGTATTTT.